A single sample gave rise to the 14 T cell receptor beta chains below, sequenced in a study of radiotherapy plus CTLA-4 blockade in lung cancer. TCRdb's table, derived via immunoSEQ multiplex PCR, lists solely in-frame clones and lacks some. The sample includes some 98,000 clones, approximately 78% of them seen just once. The starting material was peripheral blood, obtained from a patient treated with radiotherapy plus ipilimumab. These receptors all come from a human donor with non-small cell lung cancer who had a partial response to radiotherapy plus ipilimumab.

This chain connects TRBV6-5 to TRBJ2-7; weak D call: TRBD2 (6 bases). Trimming cost V 5 bases and J 7 bases, with 12 bases left between them. CDR3 length: 12 residues. The germline V gene encodes CDR1 MNHEY and CDR2 SVGAGI. The CDR3 loop reads CASSRGGGEQYF. CDR3 nucleotide sequence: TGTGCCAGCAGTCGGGGTGGGGGGGAGCAGTACTTC.

The chain carries TRBV2 and TRBJ1-1; 7 nucleotides line up with TRBD1. CDR1 and CDR2 (germline): SNHLY, FYNNEI. Unmatched junction bases numbered 4, after V lost 6 bases and J lost 3 bases. CDR3 length: 13 residues. The DNA of the CDR3 is TGTGCCAGCAGGGGACAGCAGCACACTGAAGCTTTCTTT. This sequence encodes CASRGQQHTEAFF.

The V and J genes are TRBV15 and TRBJ2-5; possible D gene TRBD2, 6 bases. Looked up from germline, CDR1 is LNHNV and CDR2 is YYDKDF (reference sequence). Trimming took off 5 bases at V and 5 bases at J, with 12 bases between the two ends. This CDR3 spans 13 amino acids. As DNA, the CDR3 is TGTGCCACCAGCCCGACTAGTTCTGAGACCCAGTACTTC. Amino acids: CATSPTSSETQYF.

The chain is built from TRBV7-7 and TRBJ2-1, with 10 bases identical to TRBD2. Germline trimming cut 5 bases from V and 0 bases from J; bases unmatched to any gene: 4. The CDR3 sequence is 16 residues long. The V gene's germline CDR1 is SSHAT and CDR2 FNYEAQ (reference sequence). CDR3 loop: CASSRSSGSSYNEQFF. The CDR3 nucleotides are TGTGCCAGCAGCAGATCTAGCGGGAGCTCCTACAATGAGCAGTTCTTC.

V usage is TRBV5-1 and J usage is TRBJ2-2, with a tentative D call TRBD2 (6 bases). The length of the CDR3 is 15 residues. V shed 7 bases and J shed 1 base, with 14 bases lying between them. CDR1 is SGHRS, CDR2 YFSETQ, per germline. The CDR3 DNA sequence: TGCGCCAGCTCCGGCGCAGCGGGGAACACCGGGGAGCTGTTTTTT. It is translated as CASSGAAGNTGELFF.

Written as DNA, the CDR3 is TGTGCCAGCAGTCCAAGGGGACAGATGAACACTGAAGCTTTCTTT. This gives the protein CASSPRGQMNTEAFF. The V and J genes are TRBV28 and TRBJ1-1, with 7 bases lining up with TRBD1. The ends lost 5 bases at V and 0 bases at J; junction bases unmatched: 6. The CDR3 has 15 residues. Germline values: CDR1 MDHEN, CDR2 SYDVKM.

The rearrangement uses TRBV18 and TRBJ2-3; 9 bases match TRBD1. Germline values: CDR1 KGHSH, CDR2 LQKENI. The CDR3 totals 15 residues. J was trimmed by 4 bases and V by 1 base; bases with no gene match: 3. The CDR3 sequence: CASSPRTGVADTQYF. In DNA form, the CDR3 reads TGTGCCAGCTCACCACGGACAGGGGTCGCAGATACGCAGTATTTT.

The DNA of the CDR3 is TGTGCCAGCAGCCAAGATCCGAGCGGTAATCAGCCCCAGCATTTT. Its translation: CASSQDPSGNQPQHF. The chain couples TRBV4-2 to TRBJ1-5, with D unresolved. Trimming took 0 bases from V and 4 from J, leaving 10 bases between them. The CDR3 is 15 amino acids. Germline CDR1 LGHNA, CDR2 YNFKEQ.

The gene calls are TRBV5-1 and TRBJ1-5, with 8 bases identical to TRBD1. V shed 0 bases and J 5 bases; nucleotides not matched to a gene: 1. This CDR3 region has 14 residues. Per the germline V gene, CDR1 is SGHRS and CDR2 is YFSETQ. CDR3 region: CASSLGQGYQPQHF. The CDR3 DNA sequence: TGCGCCAGCAGCTTGGGACAGGGGTATCAGCCCCAGCATTTT.

This chain links TRBV6-1 with TRBJ2-3; 9 nucleotides line up with TRBD2. From germline, CDR1 is MNHNS and CDR2 SASEGT. The CDR3 has 17 amino acids. After removal of 2 bases from V and 3 bases from J, the junction contained 9 bases not matched to a gene. CDR3 loop: CASSEQVAGGLTDTQYF. In nucleotides, the CDR3 is TGTGCCAGCAGTGAACAGGTTGCGGGAGGGTTGACAGATACGCAGTATTTT.

Worth noting for this clone: The final CDR3 position lacks the conserved phenylalanine or tryptophan, pointing to a likely read error. The DNA is omitted, as the CDR3 cannot be located on it reliably, and the CDR3 follows TCRdb's listing. The chain employs TRBV18 and TRBJ1-5; the table's D call of TRBD1 was not tested on the DNA. Germline lookup yields CDR1 KGHSH and CDR2 LQKENI. The CDR3 is 9 amino acids long, termini counted. CDR3 sequence: CASSLRHIG.

V usage is TRBV5-5 and J usage is TRBJ2-3, with TRBD2 as a possible D gene (5 bases). Trimming pared 3 bases from V and 6 bases from J, leaving 14 bases between. The CDR3 is made up of 14 amino acids. The germline V gene encodes CDR1 SGHKS and CDR2 YYEKEE (reference sequence). In nucleotides, the CDR3 is TGTGCCAGCAGCTCGTCTAGCTGGCCGGATACGCAGTATTTT. Amino acids: CASSSSSWPDTQYF. The full variable domain, its missing parts supplied by reference TRBV5-5 and TRBJ2-3, is DAGVTQSPTHLIKTRGQQVTLRCSPISGHKSVSWYQQVLGQGPQFIFQYYEKEERGRGNFPDRFSARQFPNYSSELNVNALLLGDSALYLCASSSSSWPDTQYFGPGTRLTVL.

This chain connects TRBV5-8 to TRBJ2-1; the D is unclear. Germline CDR1 and CDR2: SGHTS and YDEGEE. The CDR3 is 14 amino acids. V was shortened by 2 bases and J by 3 bases, with 9 bases between the two germline ends. CDR3 in DNA: TGTGCCAGCAGCTTCTCAGCGTTCTACAATGAGCAGTTCTTC. Its protein is CASSFSAFYNEQFF. Drawing the rest from reference TRBV5-8 and TRBJ2-1, the complete variable domain is EAGVTQSPTHLIKTRGQQATLRCSPISGHTSVYWYQQALGLGLQFLLWYDEGEERNRGNFPPRFSGRQFPNYSSELNVNALELEDSALYLCASSFSAFYNEQFFGPGTRLTVL.

For the CDR3, the DNA is TGTGCCAGCAGCCCAGCGAGTGGGAGGACGACTGAAGCTTTCTTT. This sequence encodes CASSPASGRTTEAFF. The chain recombines TRBV7-2 with TRBJ1-1; D remains unclear. Germline values: CDR1 SGHTA, CDR2 FQGNSA. V was shortened by 5 bases and J by 5 bases, with 18 bases between the two germline ends. CDR3 length equals 15 residues.